The entry below describes one TCR beta chain. What it binds is not known. Method: immunoSEQ multiplex PCR; TCRdb's copy keeps in-frame clones and lacks some. The sample includes some 40,000 clones, about 78% of them seen just once. This specimen belongs to a study of OX40 agonist ivuxolimab in advanced cancers. Study-level findings and limits: More expanded clones were seen, on average, in CD8+ T cells than in CD4+. Both blood CD4+ and CD8+ T cells showed clonal growth by week 6 at 0.1 to 3.0 mg/kg.

Baseline was the first blood sampling point, followed by cycle 4 day 1 and cycle 7 day 1. The V end was cut by 1 base, the J end by 7 bases, with 13 bases between. The CDR3 runs 15 residues. Germline V lookup: CDR1 KGHSH, CDR2 LQKENI. This sequence was found in an adult with an advanced solid tumor such as melanoma, head and neck, liver or kidney cancer. The chain uses TRBV18 and TRBJ1-4; D ambiguous. The sample was CD4+ or CD8+ T cells sorted from blood, taken in a trial of the OX40 agonist ivuxolimab. This chain's CDR3 is CASSPLRGWPEKLFF. CDR3 DNA sequence: TGTGCCAGCTCACCACTTCGGGGTTGGCCTGAAAAACTGTTTTTT. Full variable domain (rest looked up from reference TRBV18 and TRBJ1-4): NAGVMQNPRHLVRRRGQEARLRCSPMKGHSHVYWYRQLPEEGLKFMVYLQKENIIDESGMPKERFSAEFPKEGPSILRIQQVVRGDSAAYFCASSPLRGWPEKLFFGSGTQLSVL.